The T cell receptor beta chain described here comes from a study of CD8+ T cells in alopecia areata. Whole-study context: Those patients who were treated received oral tofacitinib, which was given at 5 to 10 mg twice daily for moderate-to-severe alopecia areata.

This clone came up once. Its antigen is not known. Sorted out of PBMCs were CD4+ T cells and CD8+ T cells. CDR3 size: 15 residues. CDR1 SGHVS and CDR2 FNYEAQ come from the germline V gene. Trimming took 5 bases from V and 6 from J; bases not matched to a gene: 9. Extracted RNA was reverse transcribed, and the resulting cDNA served as sequencing template. Produced via immunoSEQ multiplex PCR; TCRdb's table is partial and in-frame only. The sample consists of 150,000 to 200,000 clones, less than 80% of them appearing once. Study findings and constraints: Sharing of TCRs across patients appeared less clear than in mice, possibly for HLA-related reasons.

The sequences come from CD8+ T cells sorted from blood, collected at week 0. The chain carries TRBV7-6 and TRBJ2-5, with 10 bases matching TRBD1. The TCR comes from a human donor with alopecia areata. CDR3 protein: CASSPDGTGAKTQYF. The CDR3 region has the DNA TGTGCCAGCAGCCCAGACGGGACAGGGGCGAAGACCCAGTACTTC. Full variable domain (missing parts from reference TRBV7-6 and TRBJ2-5): GAGVSQSPRYKVTKRGQDVALRCDPISGHVSLYWYRQALGQGPEFLTYFNYEAQQDKSGLPNDRFSAERPEGSISTLTIQRTEQRDSAMYRCASSPDGTGAKTQYFGPGTRLLVL.